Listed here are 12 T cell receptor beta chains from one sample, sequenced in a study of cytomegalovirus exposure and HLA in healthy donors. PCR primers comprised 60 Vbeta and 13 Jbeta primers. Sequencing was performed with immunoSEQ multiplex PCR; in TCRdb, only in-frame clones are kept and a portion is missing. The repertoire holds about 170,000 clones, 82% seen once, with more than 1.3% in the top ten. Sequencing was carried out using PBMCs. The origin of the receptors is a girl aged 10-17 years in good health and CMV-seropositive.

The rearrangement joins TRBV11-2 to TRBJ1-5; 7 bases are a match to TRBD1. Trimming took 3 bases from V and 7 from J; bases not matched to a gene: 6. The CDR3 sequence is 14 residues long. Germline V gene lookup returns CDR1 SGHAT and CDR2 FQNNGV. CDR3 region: CASSFDRVAQPQHF. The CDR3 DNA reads TGTGCCAGCAGCTTTGACAGGGTAGCCCAGCCCCAGCATTTT.

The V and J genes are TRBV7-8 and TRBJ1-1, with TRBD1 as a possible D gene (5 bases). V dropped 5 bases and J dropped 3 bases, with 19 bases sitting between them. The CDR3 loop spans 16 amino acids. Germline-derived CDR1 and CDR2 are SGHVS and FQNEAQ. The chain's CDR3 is CASSPHRRAGDTEAFF. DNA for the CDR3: TGTGCCAGCAGCCCTCACAGGAGAGCGGGGGACACTGAAGCTTTCTTT.

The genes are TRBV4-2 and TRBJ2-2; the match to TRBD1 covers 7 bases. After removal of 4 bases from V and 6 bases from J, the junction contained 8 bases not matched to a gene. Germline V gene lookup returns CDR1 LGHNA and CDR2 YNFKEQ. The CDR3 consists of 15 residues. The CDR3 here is CASSPYGQASGELFF. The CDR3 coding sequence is TGTGCCAGCAGCCCTTATGGACAGGCCTCCGGGGAGCTGTTTTTT.

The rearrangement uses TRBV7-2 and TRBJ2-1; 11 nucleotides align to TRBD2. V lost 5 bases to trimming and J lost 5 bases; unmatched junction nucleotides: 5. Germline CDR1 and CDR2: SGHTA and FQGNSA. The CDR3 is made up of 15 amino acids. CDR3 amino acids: CASSELAGEDNEQFF. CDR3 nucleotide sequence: TGTGCCAGCAGCGAACTAGCGGGAGAGGACAATGAGCAGTTCTTC.

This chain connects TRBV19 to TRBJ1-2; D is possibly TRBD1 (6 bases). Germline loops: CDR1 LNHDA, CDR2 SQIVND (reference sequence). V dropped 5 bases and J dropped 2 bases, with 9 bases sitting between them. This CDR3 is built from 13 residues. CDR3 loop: CASSQQGNYGYTF. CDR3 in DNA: TGTGCCAGTAGTCAACAGGGAAACTATGGCTACACCTTC.

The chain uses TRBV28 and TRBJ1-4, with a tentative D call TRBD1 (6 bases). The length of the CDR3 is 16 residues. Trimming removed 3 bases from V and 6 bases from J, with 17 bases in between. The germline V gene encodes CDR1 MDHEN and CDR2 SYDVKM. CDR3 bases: TGTGCCAGCAGTTTCCGGGGGGGGGCGGAGGATGAAAAACTGTTTTTT. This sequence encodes CASSFRGGAEDEKLFF.

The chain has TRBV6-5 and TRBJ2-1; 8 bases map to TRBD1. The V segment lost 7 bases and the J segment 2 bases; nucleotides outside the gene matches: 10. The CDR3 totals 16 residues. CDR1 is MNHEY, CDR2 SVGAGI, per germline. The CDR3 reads CASNYPGTGTYNEQFF. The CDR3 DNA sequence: TGTGCCAGCAATTATCCCGGGACAGGAACCTACAATGAGCAGTTCTTC.

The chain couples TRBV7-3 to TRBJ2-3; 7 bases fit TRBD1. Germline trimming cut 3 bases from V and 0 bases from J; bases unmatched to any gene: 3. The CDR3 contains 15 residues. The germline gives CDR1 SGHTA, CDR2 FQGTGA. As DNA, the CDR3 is TGTGCCAGCAGCTTTAGACAGGGTAGCACAGATACGCAGTATTTT. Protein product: CASSFRQGSTDTQYF.

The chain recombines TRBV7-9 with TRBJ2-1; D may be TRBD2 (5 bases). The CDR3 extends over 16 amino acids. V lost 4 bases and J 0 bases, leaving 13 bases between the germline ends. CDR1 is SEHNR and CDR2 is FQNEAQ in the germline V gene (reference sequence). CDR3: CASSYVIGSSYNEQFF. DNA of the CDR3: TGTGCCAGCAGCTACGTGATTGGGAGCTCCTACAATGAGCAGTTCTTC.

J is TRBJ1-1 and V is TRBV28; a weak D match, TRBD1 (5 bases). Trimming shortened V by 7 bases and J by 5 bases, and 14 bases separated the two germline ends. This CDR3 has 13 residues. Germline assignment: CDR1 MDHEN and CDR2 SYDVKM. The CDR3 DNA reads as TGTGCCAGCATGCGCCGCAGGGTAACTGAAGCTTTCTTT. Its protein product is CASMRRRVTEAFF. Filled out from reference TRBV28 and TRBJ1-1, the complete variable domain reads DVKVTQSSRYLVKRTGEKVFLECVQDMDHENMFWYRQDPGLGLRLIYFSYDVKMKEKGDIPEGYSVSREKKERFSLILESASTNQTSMYLCASMRRRVTEAFFGQGTRLTVV.

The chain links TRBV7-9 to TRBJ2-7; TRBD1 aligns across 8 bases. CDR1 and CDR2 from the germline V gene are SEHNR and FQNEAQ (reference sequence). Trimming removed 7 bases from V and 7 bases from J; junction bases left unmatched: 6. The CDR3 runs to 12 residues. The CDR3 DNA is TGTGCCAGCATCGGACAGGGCGGGGAGCAGTACTTC. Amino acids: CASIGQGGEQYF. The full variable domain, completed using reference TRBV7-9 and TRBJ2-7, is DTGVSQNPRHKITKRGQNVTFRCDPISEHNRLYWYRQTLGQGPEFLTYFQNEAQLEKSRLLSDRFSAERPKGSFSTLEIQRTEQGDSAMYLCASIGQGGEQYFGPGTRLTVT.

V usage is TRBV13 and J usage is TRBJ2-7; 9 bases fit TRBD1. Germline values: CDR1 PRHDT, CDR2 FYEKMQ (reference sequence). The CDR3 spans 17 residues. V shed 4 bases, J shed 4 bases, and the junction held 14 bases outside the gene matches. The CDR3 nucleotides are TGTGCCAGCAGCTCAACACCCCCGGGACAGGGAATTTACGAGCAGTACTTC. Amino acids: CASSSTPPGQGIYEQYF.